The clone carrying this T cell receptor (beta chain) was found many times. The antigen remains unidentified. Amplification of TCR beta CDR3 regions used RNA transcripts. Investigators did first-round RT-PCR with HTBI primers, then second-round multiplex PCR. TCRdb redid the calling of the multiplex PCR reads with MiXCR, one entry per CDR3 protein. The sample has about 410,000 distinct CDR3 sequences, about a sixth seen once; the top ten hold roughly 1.4%. This specimen belongs to a study of Graves' ophthalmopathy and Graves' hyperthyroidism. Study-level results: Blood samples also showed most expanded thyroid clonotypes exceeding 0.001 frequency.

Looked up from germline, CDR1 is MDHEN and CDR2 is SYDVKM. The V end lost 3 bases, the J end lost 6 bases, and 6 bases lay between the germline ends. This CDR3 spans 11 amino acids. The chain employs TRBV28 and TRBJ2-7, with D unclear. This TCR derives from a woman younger than 35 with Graves' ophthalmopathy. Sequenced input: peripheral blood. CDR3: CASSFGPEQYF. CDR3 bases: TGTGCCAGCAGTTTCGGGCCCGAGCAGTACTTC. The full variable domain, with the rest looked up from reference TRBV28 and TRBJ2-7, is DVKVTQSSRYLVKRTGEKVFLECVQDMDHENMFWYRQDPGLGLRLIYFSYDVKMKEKGDIPEGYSVSREKKERFSLILESASTNQTSMYLCASSFGPEQYFGPGTRLTVT.